This is a list of T cell receptor beta chains from one sample in a study of shared clonotypes between healthy human individuals. This table comes from immunoSEQ multiplex PCR, and its TCRdb copy is limited to in-frame clones, with some not included. Of around 2,000,000 clones in the sample, over 85% were seen once. The sequenced sample was naive CD4+ T cells sorted from blood. These receptors were taken from a man aged 18 to 29 in good health. The CDR3 runs from the conserved cysteine through the conserved F or W. The order of the fields is J gene, D gene, V gene, clone size, CDR3 protein, CDR3 DNA. A D gene is named only where the DNA matches it firmly. Not all rows give a size; the values are once, few, many and, for expanded clones, a class.

TRBJ1-2 TRBD1 TRBV18 - CASSPREGGGVFGYTF TGTGCCAGCTCACCACGGGAAGGGGGCGGAGTTTTTGGCTACACCTTC
TRBJ2-7 - TRBV25-1 - CASSDLLRGQYF TGTGCCAGCAGTGACCTGCTACGCGGGCAGTACTTC
TRBJ1-1 TRBD1 TRBV6-6 - CASSYPPGGLTEAFF TGTGCCAGCAGTTACCCCCCAGGGGGGCTCACTGAAGCTTTCTTT
TRBJ2-5 - TRBV18 once CASSPGLGGETQYF TGTGCCAGCTCGCCGGGACTCGGAGGAGAGACCCAGTACTTC
TRBJ1-5 TRBD1 TRBV27 - CASSLSGGGISNQPQHF TGTGCCAGCAGTTTATCAGGAGGGGGCATAAGCAATCAGCCCCAGCATTTT
TRBJ1-3 - TRBV19 - CASSRRLGDTGNTIYF TGTGCCAGTAGCCGTCGCCTCGGGGACACTGGAAACACCATATATTTT
TRBJ2-3 - TRBV25-1 - CASSGLVGDTQYF TGTGCCAGCAGTGGCTTAGTTGGGGATACGCAGTATTTT
TRBJ1-2 TRBD1 TRBV19 - CASSPADRDAGYTF TGTGCCAGTAGTCCGGCGGACAGGGATGCTGGCTACACCTTC
TRBJ2-5 - TRBV9 - CASSVGGLGKETQYF TGTGCCAGCAGCGTAGGGGGGTTAGGCAAAGAGACCCAGTACTTC
TRBJ2-7 - TRBV30 - CAWSVRVSYEQYF TGTGCCTGGAGTGTCCGGGTCTCCTACGAGCAGTACTTC
TRBJ2-5 TRBD1 TRBV10-1 - CASTGGDRDRFQYF TGCGCCAGCACCGGAGGGGACAGGGACCGCTTCCAGTACTTC
TRBJ2-3 - TRBV5-1 - CASSLAGTYTDTQYF TGCGCCAGCAGCTTGGCGGGGACATACACAGATACGCAGTATTTT
TRBJ1-3 - TRBV6-6 - CASSYVGSSSGNTIYF TGTGCCAGCAGTTACGTCGGATCGAGCTCTGGAAACACCATATATTTT
TRBJ2-1 - TRBV6-1 - CASSGNNEQFF TGTGCCAGCAGTGGCAACAATGAGCAGTTCTTC
TRBJ2-7 - TRBV11-2 - CASTRESPYEQYF TGTGCCAGCACCCGAGAGAGTCCCTACGAGCAGTACTTC
TRBJ1-1 - TRBV7-9 - CASSKEGIQSTEAFF TGTGCCAGCAGCAAAGAGGGTATCCAGAGCACTGAAGCTTTCTTT
TRBJ1-2 - TRBV7-9 - CASSLQGGGNYGYTF TGTGCCAGCAGCTTACAGGGTGGAGGAAACTATGGCTACACCTTC
TRBJ2-2 TRBD1 TRBV6-5 - CASSYRDRSSGELFF TGTGCCAGCAGTTATCGGGACAGAAGTTCCGGGGAGCTGTTTTTT
TRBJ1-1 TRBD1 TRBV18 many CASSQDRKMNTEAFF TGTGCCAGCTCGCAGGACAGGAAGATGAACACTGAAGCTTTCTTT
TRBJ2-3 TRBD2 TRBV5-1 - CASSPGTSVSDTQYF TGCGCCAGCAGTCCCGGGACTAGCGTATCAGATACGCAGTATTTT
TRBJ2-2 TRBD2 TRBV7-2 - CASSLAGGAGGELFF TGTGCCAGCAGCTTAGCCGGGGGGGCCGGCGGGGAGCTGTTTTTT
TRBJ2-7 TRBD2 TRBV5-5 - CASSFSGGSTYEQYF TGTGCCAGCAGCTTTTCCGGGGGGTCCACCTACGAGCAGTACTTC
TRBJ2-7 - TRBV7-9 - CASSFDNSYEQYF TGTGCCAGCAGCTTCGACAACTCCTACGAGCAGTACTTC
TRBJ2-1 - TRBV11-2 few CASSLALLNEQFF TGTGCCAGCAGCTTGGCCCTCCTCAATGAGCAGTTCTTC
TRBJ2-7 - TRBV7-2 - CASLGASSYEQYF TGTGCCAGCCTAGGTGCCTCCTCCTACGAGCAGTACTTC
TRBJ2-1 - TRBV2 once CASSDSVGYNEQFF TGTGCCAGCAGTGACTCGGTGGGGTACAATGAGCAGTTCTTC
TRBJ1-2 - TRBV27 - CASSLKAGSPYGYTF TGTGCCAGCAGTTTAAAGGCTGGTTCTCCCTATGGCTACACCTTC
TRBJ2-7 - TRBV19 - CASSIGQGQAYEQYF TGTGCCAGTAGTATAGGGCAGGGGCAAGCCTACGAGCAGTACTTC
TRBJ2-5 TRBD1 TRBV5-6 - CASSLGQGHQETQYF TGTGCCAGCAGCTTGGGACAGGGGCACCAAGAGACCCAGTACTTC
TRBJ1-1 - TRBV4-1 - CASSPPLQSETEAFF TGCGCCAGCAGCCCACCACTGCAGAGCGAAACTGAAGCTTTCTTT
TRBJ2-1 TRBD1 TRBV4-3 - CASSVGRDRGSNEQFF TGCGCCAGCAGCGTCGGCCGGGACAGGGGCTCGAATGAGCAGTTCTTC
TRBJ2-5 - TRBV18 - CASSPLTGPQETQYF TGTGCCAGCTCACCACTTACAGGGCCTCAAGAGACCCAGTACTTC
TRBJ2-3 - TRBV19 once CASSVRTTKATDTQYF TGTGCCAGTAGTGTTCGGACTACTAAGGCCACAGATACGCAGTATTTT
TRBJ1-1 TRBD1 TRBV19 - CASTLRGQGWTEAFF TGTGCCAGTACCCTAAGGGGACAGGGATGGACTGAAGCTTTCTTT
TRBJ1-5 - TRBV18 - CASAQASNQPQHF TGTGCCAGCGCCCAGGCGAGCAATCAGCCCCAGCATTTT
TRBJ1-4 - TRBV19 few CASSIIGEKLFF TGTGCCAGTAGTATTATCGGGGAAAAACTGTTTTTT
TRBJ1-2 - TRBV20-1 once CSARARTPF TGCAGTGCTAGAGCTCGGACACCCTTC
TRBJ2-7 TRBD1 TRBV7-9 - CASSRRQGSNYEQYF TGTGCCAGCAGCAGGCGACAGGGTTCTAACTACGAGCAGTACTTC
TRBJ1-2 - TRBV14 - CASSQVAGPAGYTF TGTGCCAGCAGCCAAGTGGCGGGGCCCGCTGGCTACACCTTC
TRBJ2-7 TRBD2 TRBV5-1 - CASSFGGTSAYQWQYF TGCGCCAGCAGCTTCGGGGGGACTAGCGCCTACCAATGGCAGTACTTC
TRBJ2-5 TRBD1 TRBV6-5 - CASSYGSTGGLETQYF TGTGCCAGCAGTTACGGGTCGACAGGGGGCTTGGAGACCCAGTACTTC
TRBJ2-7 - TRBV15 - CATSRDAELGHEQYF TGTGCCACCAGCAGAGATGCTGAGTTGGGCCACGAGCAGTACTTC
TRBJ1-1 - TRBV29-1 - CSVVEAVSTEAFF TGCAGCGTTGTCGAGGCAGTGAGCACTGAAGCTTTCTTT
TRBJ1-6 - TRBV4-1 - CASSQEGQYNSPLHF TGCGCCAGCAGCCAAGAAGGACAGTATAATTCACCCCTCCACTTT
TRBJ2-1 - TRBV4-1 - CASSQDLGEWDEQFF TGCGCCAGCAGCCAGGACCTAGGGGAATGGGATGAGCAGTTCTTC
TRBJ2-1 - TRBV29-1 - CSVEGGAQFF TGCAGCGTTGAAGGGGGTGCGCAGTTCTTC
TRBJ2-3 - TRBV2 - CASSGTSSLTLTTDTQYF TGTGCCAGCAGTGGAACTAGCTCCTTAACCCTTACGACAGATACGCAGTATTTT
TRBJ1-2 - TRBV5-1 - CASSSGTANYGYTF TGCGCCAGCAGCTCAGGGACGGCTAACTATGGCTACACCTTC
TRBJ2-1 - TRBV7-2 - CASSFIGDEQFF TGTGCCAGCAGCTTCATAGGGGACGAGCAGTTCTTC
TRBJ1-5 - TRBV28 - CASSLWVGQPQHF TGTGCCAGCAGTTTATGGGTGGGTCAGCCCCAGCATTTT
TRBJ2-1 - TRBV6-1 - CASSDGQIRGQFF TGTGCCAGCAGCGATGGACAAATCCGGGGGCAGTTCTTC
TRBJ2-5 TRBD2 TRBV7-3 once CASSWTSGPQETQYF TGTGCCAGCAGCTGGACTAGCGGCCCACAAGAGACCCAGTACTTC
TRBJ1-6 - TRBV20-1 - CSASGDSPLHF TGCAGTGCTAGCGGCGATTCACCCCTCCACTTT
TRBJ1-5 - TRBV5-1 - CASSLEPDSNQPQHF TGCGCCAGCAGCTTGGAACCCGATAGCAATCAGCCCCAGCATTTT
TRBJ2-4 - TRBV5-4 - CASSTVQGFENIQYF TGTGCCAGCAGCACGGTACAGGGTTTCGAAAACATTCAGTACTTC
TRBJ2-1 TRBD2 TRBV5-4 once CASSSWTSGINNEQFF TGTGCCAGCAGCTCCTGGACTAGCGGGATAAACAATGAGCAGTTCTTC